Listed below are T cell receptor beta chains from one sample, sequenced in a study of regulatory and conventional T cells in RAG deficiency. Sequenced by immunoSEQ multiplex PCR; TCRdb stores in-frame clones only, minus some. The sample consists of some 30,000 clones, 96% of them appearing once. In addition, the sample was reused for a study of regulatory T cells.

The sequenced material came from CD25- CD4+ T cells sorted from blood. All receptors come from a human donor in good health. The CDR3 runs from the conserved cysteine through the conserved F or W. The D gene is left open where the match is weak. Part of the rows lack a size; the others show once, few, many or a class for expanded clones.

j_gene: TRBJ2-3; abundance: NA; v_gene: TRBV19; d_gene: TRBD2; CDR3nt: TGTGCCAGTAGTACAGCGGGGGGCTCCACAGATACGCAGTATTTT; CDR3aa: CASSTAGGSTDTQYF
j_gene: TRBJ2-2; abundance: NA; v_gene: TRBV7-9; d_gene: NA; CDR3nt: TGTGCCAGCAGCTCAGGTGGGGCCACCGGGGAGCTGTTTTTT; CDR3aa: CASSSGGATGELFF
j_gene: TRBJ1-1; abundance: few; v_gene: TRBV14; d_gene: NA; CDR3nt: TGTGCCAGCAGCCGGGCAGGCAGAACTGAAGCTTTCTTT; CDR3aa: CASSRAGRTEAFF
j_gene: TRBJ1-1; abundance: NA; v_gene: TRBV30; d_gene: NA; CDR3nt: TGTGCCTGGAGTGTCAGGGGTTGGAAGTTCACTGAAGCTTTCTTT; CDR3aa: CAWSVRGWKFTEAFF
j_gene: TRBJ2-3; abundance: NA; v_gene: TRBV9; d_gene: NA; CDR3nt: TGTGCCAGCAGCGCGATGGGGGGGCATGGCACAGATACGCAGTATTTT; CDR3aa: CASSAMGGHGTDTQYF
j_gene: TRBJ2-3; abundance: NA; v_gene: TRBV18; d_gene: TRBD2; CDR3nt: TGTGCCAGCTCACCAGCCCGACTAGCGGGAGGCACAGATACGCAGTATTTT; CDR3aa: CASSPARLAGGTDTQYF
j_gene: TRBJ2-2; abundance: NA; v_gene: TRBV7-3; d_gene: TRBD2; CDR3nt: TGTGCCAGCAGCTTAAATGCAGCGGGAGTCACCGGGGAGCTGTTTTTT; CDR3aa: CASSLNAAGVTGELFF
j_gene: TRBJ2-3; abundance: once; v_gene: TRBV11-2; d_gene: TRBD2; CDR3nt: TGTGCCAGCTTCCCCTCGGCCTGGGGGACTAGCGGGAATTCAGATACGCAGTATTTT; CDR3aa: CASFPSAWGTSGNSDTQYF
j_gene: TRBJ2-1; abundance: NA; v_gene: TRBV19; d_gene: NA; CDR3nt: TGTGCCAGTTACGGAGGGCCCCAGAAGGTGGTGTTACACAATGAGCAGTTCTTC; CDR3aa: CASYGGPQKVVLHNEQFF
j_gene: TRBJ1-1; abundance: NA; v_gene: TRBV27; d_gene: NA; CDR3nt: TGTGCCAGCAGTTTATCGCTCCTCCGGGGGTGGGCTGAAGCTTTCTTT; CDR3aa: CASSLSLLRGWAEAFF
j_gene: TRBJ1-2; abundance: NA; v_gene: TRBV6-6; d_gene: NA; CDR3nt: TGTGCCAGCAGTTACTACAGGGATGCTAACTATGGCTACACCTTC; CDR3aa: CASSYYRDANYGYTF
j_gene: TRBJ1-1; abundance: NA; v_gene: TRBV29-1; d_gene: NA; CDR3nt: TGCAGCGTTGATGTCTCCCGGAACACTGAAGCTTTCTTT; CDR3aa: CSVDVSRNTEAFF
j_gene: TRBJ1-2; abundance: NA; v_gene: TRBV6-6; d_gene: NA; CDR3nt: TGTGCCAGCAGAGCCGGACAAGGCGGCTACACCTTC; CDR3aa: CASRAGQGGYTF
j_gene: TRBJ2-4; abundance: NA; v_gene: TRBV11-2; d_gene: TRBD2; CDR3nt: TGTGCCAGCAGCTTAGGGATTAGCGGGAGGGCCAAAAACATTCAGTACTTC; CDR3aa: CASSLGISGRAKNIQYF
j_gene: TRBJ2-2; abundance: NA; v_gene: TRBV6-6; d_gene: TRBD2; CDR3nt: TGTGCCAGCAGTTACCGAGCGGGAGTGGACACCGGGGAGCTGTTTTTT; CDR3aa: CASSYRAGVDTGELFF
j_gene: TRBJ1-4; abundance: NA; v_gene: TRBV7-2; d_gene: NA; CDR3nt: TGTGCCAGCAGCTTATTATCAGGGGAAAAACTGTTTTTT; CDR3aa: CASSLLSGEKLFF
j_gene: TRBJ2-7; abundance: NA; v_gene: TRBV4-1; d_gene: TRBD1; CDR3nt: TGCGCCAGCAGCCAACAGGGGGCGAGCTCCTACGAGCAGTACTTC; CDR3aa: CASSQQGASSYEQYF
j_gene: TRBJ2-1; abundance: NA; v_gene: TRBV2; d_gene: NA; CDR3nt: TGTGCCAGCAGTGAAGTGCCGGGTTCTCGTGAGCAGTTCTTC; CDR3aa: CASSEVPGSREQFF
j_gene: TRBJ2-3; abundance: NA; v_gene: TRBV4-1; d_gene: TRBD1; CDR3nt: TGCGCCAGCAGCCAAGTTCCTGGACAGGGTAGCACAGATACGCAGTATTTT; CDR3aa: CASSQVPGQGSTDTQYF
j_gene: TRBJ2-7; abundance: NA; v_gene: TRBV4-2; d_gene: TRBD1; CDR3nt: TGTGCCAGCAGCCACCCCGGGACAGGGGCCTACGAGCAGTACTTC; CDR3aa: CASSHPGTGAYEQYF
j_gene: TRBJ1-6; abundance: NA; v_gene: TRBV6-6; d_gene: TRBD1; CDR3nt: TGTGCCAGCAGTAGGGACAGGGTCAGTAATTCCCCCCTCCACTTT; CDR3aa: CASSRDRVSNSPLHF
j_gene: TRBJ1-2; abundance: NA; v_gene: TRBV30; d_gene: TRBD1; CDR3nt: TGTGCCTGGAGCGGTGGGACAGGGTACGGCTACACCTTC; CDR3aa: CAWSGGTGYGYTF
j_gene: TRBJ1-1; abundance: NA; v_gene: TRBV7-8; d_gene: NA; CDR3nt: TGTGCCAGCAGCTTAGGGCAGGGTGGGTTCGTCACTGAAGCTTTCTTT; CDR3aa: CASSLGQGGFVTEAFF
j_gene: TRBJ2-1; abundance: NA; v_gene: TRBV4-3; d_gene: TRBD2; CDR3nt: TGCGCCAGCAGCCATTCCGGGCTAGCGGGAGTTGTAAATGAGCAGTTCTTC; CDR3aa: CASSHSGLAGVVNEQFF
j_gene: TRBJ2-1; abundance: NA; v_gene: TRBV7-2; d_gene: NA; CDR3nt: TGTGCCAGCAGCTTACTACCAACTACGGGTGGGGGGAGCCGATTCTTC; CDR3aa: CASSLLPTTGGGSRFF
j_gene: TRBJ2-1; abundance: NA; v_gene: TRBV6-5; d_gene: TRBD2; CDR3nt: TGTGCCAGCAGTTACGTCGGGGGGGCCCGGATCTTC; CDR3aa: CASSYVGGARIF
j_gene: TRBJ1-1; abundance: NA; v_gene: TRBV6-5; d_gene: NA; CDR3nt: TGTGCCAGCAGCTCCATAGTGAAGCCTAACACTGAAGCTTTCTTT; CDR3aa: CASSSIVKPNTEAFF
j_gene: TRBJ2-4; abundance: NA; v_gene: TRBV11-2; d_gene: NA; CDR3nt: TGTGCCAGCAGCTTAGAACTAGCCAAAAACATTCAGTACTTC; CDR3aa: CASSLELAKNIQYF
j_gene: TRBJ2-7; abundance: NA; v_gene: TRBV19; d_gene: TRBD2; CDR3nt: TGTGCCAGTAGGGGGACTAGCGGGGGTCGGAACGAGCAGTACTTC; CDR3aa: CASRGTSGGRNEQYF
j_gene: TRBJ2-7; abundance: NA; v_gene: TRBV15; d_gene: NA; CDR3nt: TGTGCCACCAGCAGAGAGTCCAGCGGAACCTACGAGCAGTACTTC; CDR3aa: CATSRESSGTYEQYF
j_gene: TRBJ2-2; abundance: NA; v_gene: TRBV5-1; d_gene: TRBD1; CDR3nt: TGCGCCACCTCAGAACAGGGGGCGGACACCGGGGAGCTGTTTTTT; CDR3aa: CATSEQGADTGELFF
j_gene: TRBJ2-2; abundance: NA; v_gene: TRBV14; d_gene: NA; CDR3nt: TGTGCCAGCAGCCAAGTCATTACCGGGGAGCTGTTTTTT; CDR3aa: CASSQVITGELFF
j_gene: TRBJ1-2; abundance: NA; v_gene: TRBV5-4; d_gene: TRBD1; CDR3nt: TGTGCCAGCAGCCTGGGACAGGGCGTGTGGTATGGCTACACCTTC; CDR3aa: CASSLGQGVWYGYTF
j_gene: TRBJ2-2; abundance: NA; v_gene: TRBV5-5; d_gene: NA; CDR3nt: TGTGCCAGCAACTATGGAGATCGAAGCACCGGGGAGCTGTTTTTT; CDR3aa: CASNYGDRSTGELFF
j_gene: TRBJ2-1; abundance: NA; v_gene: TRBV27; d_gene: TRBD1; CDR3nt: TGTGCCAGCAGTTTAGTAGGGGGCCTCCACAATGAGCAGTTCTTC; CDR3aa: CASSLVGGLHNEQFF
j_gene: TRBJ2-7; abundance: NA; v_gene: TRBV7-2; d_gene: NA; CDR3nt: TGTGCCAGCAGCCCCCAGGGGGCGGGAGGGCCCGGGGAGCAGTACTTC; CDR3aa: CASSPQGAGGPGEQYF
j_gene: TRBJ2-5; abundance: once; v_gene: TRBV7-7; d_gene: NA; CDR3nt: TGTGCTAGCAGCTTCGCCCCTGGCCTGACAGCGTACCAAGAGACCCAGTACTTC; CDR3aa: CASSFAPGLTAYQETQYF
j_gene: TRBJ2-5; abundance: NA; v_gene: TRBV7-2; d_gene: TRBD2; CDR3nt: TGTGCCAGCAGCCCCCGACTAGCGGGGGGGCAAGAGACCCAGTACTTC; CDR3aa: CASSPRLAGGQETQYF
j_gene: TRBJ1-6; abundance: NA; v_gene: TRBV2; d_gene: NA; CDR3nt: TGTGCCAGCAGGGAAGGGCAGGCCCGTAATTCACCCCTCCACTTT; CDR3aa: CASREGQARNSPLHF
j_gene: TRBJ2-3; abundance: NA; v_gene: TRBV5-1; d_gene: TRBD2; CDR3nt: TGCGCCAGCAGCTTGGCCGCTAGCGGGGGGGCCCTAGATACGCAGTATTTT; CDR3aa: CASSLAASGGALDTQYF
j_gene: TRBJ2-5; abundance: NA; v_gene: TRBV4-1; d_gene: TRBD2; CDR3nt: TGCGCCAGCAGCCAAGATCGCGGTAGCGGGGTGCAAGAGACCCAGTACTTC; CDR3aa: CASSQDRGSGVQETQYF
j_gene: TRBJ2-1; abundance: NA; v_gene: TRBV6-5; d_gene: TRBD2; CDR3nt: TGTGCCAGCAGTTACCTGGCTAGCGGGGGGACCGAGCAGTTCTTC; CDR3aa: CASSYLASGGTEQFF
j_gene: TRBJ2-7; abundance: NA; v_gene: TRBV5-1; d_gene: TRBD2; CDR3nt: TGCGCCAGCAGCGAGGGACTAACTTCCTACGAGCAGTACTTC; CDR3aa: CASSEGLTSYEQYF
j_gene: TRBJ1-2; abundance: NA; v_gene: TRBV4-1; d_gene: NA; CDR3nt: TGCGCCAGCAGCCACCCTGATACAGTAGGCGGCTACACCTTC; CDR3aa: CASSHPDTVGGYTF
j_gene: TRBJ2-2; abundance: NA; v_gene: TRBV5-1; d_gene: NA; CDR3nt: TGCGCCAGCAGCTTAGTAGCGCTGAACACCGGGGAGCTGTTTTTT; CDR3aa: CASSLVALNTGELFF
j_gene: TRBJ1-6; abundance: few; v_gene: TRBV2; d_gene: TRBD1; CDR3nt: TGTGCCAGCAGAGCACAGGGGGCGGTCTATAATTCACCCCTCCACTTT; CDR3aa: CASRAQGAVYNSPLHF
j_gene: TRBJ2-2; abundance: NA; v_gene: TRBV7-2; d_gene: TRBD1; CDR3nt: TGTGCCAGCAGCTTGGGGGACAGGAACACCGGGGAGCTGTTTTTT; CDR3aa: CASSLGDRNTGELFF
j_gene: TRBJ1-5; abundance: NA; v_gene: TRBV5-1; d_gene: NA; CDR3nt: TGCGCCAGCAGCATATCGGGGGGGCAGCCCCAGCATTTT; CDR3aa: CASSISGGQPQHF
j_gene: TRBJ1-6; abundance: NA; v_gene: TRBV6-5; d_gene: NA; CDR3nt: TGTGCCAGCAGTTACTCGAGAGTCCTCAATTCACCCCTCCACTTT; CDR3aa: CASSYSRVLNSPLHF
j_gene: TRBJ2-7; abundance: NA; v_gene: TRBV2; d_gene: TRBD1; CDR3nt: TGTGCCAGCAGTGATAGGACAGGATCCGAGCAGTACTTC; CDR3aa: CASSDRTGSEQYF